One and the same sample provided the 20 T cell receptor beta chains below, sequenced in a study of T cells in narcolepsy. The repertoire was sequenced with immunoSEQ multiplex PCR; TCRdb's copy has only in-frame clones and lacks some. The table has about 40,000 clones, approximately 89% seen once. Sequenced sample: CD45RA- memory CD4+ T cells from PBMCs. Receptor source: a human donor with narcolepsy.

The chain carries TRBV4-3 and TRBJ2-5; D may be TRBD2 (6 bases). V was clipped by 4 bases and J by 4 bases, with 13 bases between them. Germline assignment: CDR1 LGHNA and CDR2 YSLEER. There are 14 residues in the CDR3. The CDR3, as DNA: TGCGCCAGCAGCCCGGCCGGGGGAAGAGAGACCCAGTACTTC. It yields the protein CASSPAGGRETQYF.

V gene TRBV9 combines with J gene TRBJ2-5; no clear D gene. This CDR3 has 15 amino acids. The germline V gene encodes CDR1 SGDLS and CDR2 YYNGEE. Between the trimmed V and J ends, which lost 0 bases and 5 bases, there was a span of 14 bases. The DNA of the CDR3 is TGTGCCAGCAGCGTAGGTCAGAGCTCTTCGGAGACCCAGTACTTC. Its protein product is CASSVGQSSSETQYF.

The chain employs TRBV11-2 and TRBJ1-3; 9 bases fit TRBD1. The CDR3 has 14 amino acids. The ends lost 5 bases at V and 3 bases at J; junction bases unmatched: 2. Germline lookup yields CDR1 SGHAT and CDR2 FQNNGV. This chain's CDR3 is CASSGQGYGNTIYF. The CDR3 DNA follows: TGTGCCAGCAGCGGACAGGGGTATGGAAACACCATATATTTT. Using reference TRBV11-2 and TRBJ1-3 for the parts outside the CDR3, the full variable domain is EAGVAQSPRYKIIEKRQSVAFWCNPISGHATLYWYQQILGQGPKLLIQFQNNGVVDDSQLPKDRFSAERLKGVDSTLKIQPAKLEDSAVYLCASSGQGYGNTIYFGEGSWLTVV.

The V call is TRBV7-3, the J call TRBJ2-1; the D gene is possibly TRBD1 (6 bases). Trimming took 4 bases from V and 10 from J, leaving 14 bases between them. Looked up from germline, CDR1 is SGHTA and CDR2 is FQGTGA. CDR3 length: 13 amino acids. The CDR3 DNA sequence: TGTGCCAGCAGCTCGACAGGTATTAACGAGCAGTTCTTC. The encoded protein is CASSSTGINEQFF.

CDR3 nucleotide sequence: TGTGCCAGCAGCTTGGGCGGGGGGGCCCGAGAGCAGTACTTC. The encoded protein is CASSLGGGAREQYF. The rearrangement links TRBV5-4 to TRBJ2-7, with 9 positions matching TRBD2. Germline V gene lookup returns CDR1 SGHNT and CDR2 YYREEE (reference sequence). V dropped 0 bases and J dropped 7; count of bases not matched to a gene: 5. The CDR3 sequence is 14 residues long.

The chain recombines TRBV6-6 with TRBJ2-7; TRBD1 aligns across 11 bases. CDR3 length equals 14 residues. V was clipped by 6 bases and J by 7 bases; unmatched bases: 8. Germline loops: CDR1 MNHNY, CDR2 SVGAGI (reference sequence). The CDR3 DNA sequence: TGTGCCAGCAGACTTGGACAGGGGGCGACTGAGCAGTACTTC. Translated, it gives CASRLGQGATEQYF.

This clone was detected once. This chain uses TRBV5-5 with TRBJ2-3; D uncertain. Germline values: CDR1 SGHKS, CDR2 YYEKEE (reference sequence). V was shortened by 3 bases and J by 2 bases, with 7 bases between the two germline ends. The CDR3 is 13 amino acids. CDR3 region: CASSSLYTDTQYF. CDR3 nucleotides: TGTGCCAGCAGCTCACTCTACACAGATACGCAGTATTTT.

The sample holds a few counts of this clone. CDR3: CSVEPPGGFYGYTF. CDR3 in DNA: TGCAGCGTCGAGCCCCCGGGAGGGTTCTATGGCTACACCTTC. The rearrangement joins TRBV29-1 to TRBJ1-2; no reliable D call. The CDR3 sequence is 14 residues long. Per the germline V gene, CDR1 is SQVTM and CDR2 is ANQGSEA. Deletions cut 6 bases from V and 4 bases from J, with 18 bases between.

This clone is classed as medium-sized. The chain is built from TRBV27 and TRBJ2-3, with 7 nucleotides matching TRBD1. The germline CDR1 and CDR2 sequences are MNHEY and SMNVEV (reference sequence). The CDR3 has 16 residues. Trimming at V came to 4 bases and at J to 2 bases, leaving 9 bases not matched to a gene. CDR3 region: CASSSLRGRLTDTQYF. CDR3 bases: TGTGCCAGCAGTTCATTGAGGGGGCGCCTCACAGATACGCAGTATTTT.

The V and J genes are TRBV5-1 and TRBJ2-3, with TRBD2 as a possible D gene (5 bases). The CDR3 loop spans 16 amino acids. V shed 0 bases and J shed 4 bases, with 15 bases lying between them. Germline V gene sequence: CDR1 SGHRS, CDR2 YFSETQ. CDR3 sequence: CASSLGLTSQADTQYF. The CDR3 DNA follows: TGCGCCAGCAGCTTGGGACTAACGTCCCAGGCAGATACGCAGTATTTT.

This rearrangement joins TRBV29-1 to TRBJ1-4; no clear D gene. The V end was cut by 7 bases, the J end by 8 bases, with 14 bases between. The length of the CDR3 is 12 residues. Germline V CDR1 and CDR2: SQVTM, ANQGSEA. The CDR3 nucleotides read TGCAGCGCCGCCCGGGAGGACGAAAAACTGTTTTTT. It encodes CSAAREDEKLFF.

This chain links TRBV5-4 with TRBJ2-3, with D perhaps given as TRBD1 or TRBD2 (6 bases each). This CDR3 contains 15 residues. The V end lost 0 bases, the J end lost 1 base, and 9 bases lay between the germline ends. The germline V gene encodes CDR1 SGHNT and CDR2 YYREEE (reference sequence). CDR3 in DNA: TGTGCCAGCAGCTTGGGAGGGGGGCGCACAGATACGCAGTATTTT. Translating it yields CASSLGGGRTDTQYF.

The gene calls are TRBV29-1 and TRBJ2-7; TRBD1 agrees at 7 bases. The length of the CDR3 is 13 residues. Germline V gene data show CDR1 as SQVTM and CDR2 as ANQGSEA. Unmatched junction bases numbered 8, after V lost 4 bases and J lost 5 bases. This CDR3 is CSVVGDSIHEQYF. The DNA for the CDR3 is TGCAGCGTTGTCGGGGACAGTATCCACGAGCAGTACTTC.

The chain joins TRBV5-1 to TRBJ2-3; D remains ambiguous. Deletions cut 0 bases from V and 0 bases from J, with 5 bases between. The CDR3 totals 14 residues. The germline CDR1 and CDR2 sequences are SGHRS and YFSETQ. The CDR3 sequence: CASSLVVSTDTQYF. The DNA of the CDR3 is TGCGCCAGCAGCTTGGTTGTTAGCACAGATACGCAGTATTTT.

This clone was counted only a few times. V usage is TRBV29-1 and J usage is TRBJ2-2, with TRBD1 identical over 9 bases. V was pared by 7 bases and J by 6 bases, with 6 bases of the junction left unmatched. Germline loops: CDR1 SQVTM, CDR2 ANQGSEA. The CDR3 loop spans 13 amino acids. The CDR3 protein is CSAYRTGAGELFF. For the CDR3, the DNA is TGCAGCGCCTACCGGACAGGGGCCGGGGAGCTGTTTTTT.

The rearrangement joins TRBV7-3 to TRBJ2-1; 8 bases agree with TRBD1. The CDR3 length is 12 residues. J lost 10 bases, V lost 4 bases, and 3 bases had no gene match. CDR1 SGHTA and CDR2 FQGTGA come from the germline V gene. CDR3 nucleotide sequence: TGTGCCAGCAGCTCCAGGACAGGGGAGCAGTTCTTC. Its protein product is CASSSRTGEQFF. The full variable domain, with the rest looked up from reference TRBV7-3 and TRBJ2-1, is GAGVSQTPSNKVTEKGKYVELRCDPISGHTALYWYRQSLGQGPEFLIYFQGTGAADDSGLPNDRFFAVRPEGSVSTLKIQRTERGDSAVYLCASSSRTGEQFFGPGTRLTVL.

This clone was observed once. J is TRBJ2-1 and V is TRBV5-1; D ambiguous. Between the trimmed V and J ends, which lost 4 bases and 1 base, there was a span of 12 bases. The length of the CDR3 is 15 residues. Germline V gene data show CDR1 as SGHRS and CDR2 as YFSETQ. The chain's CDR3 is CASSPPSDSYNEQFF. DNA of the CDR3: TGCGCCAGCAGCCCCCCATCGGATTCCTACAATGAGCAGTTCTTC.

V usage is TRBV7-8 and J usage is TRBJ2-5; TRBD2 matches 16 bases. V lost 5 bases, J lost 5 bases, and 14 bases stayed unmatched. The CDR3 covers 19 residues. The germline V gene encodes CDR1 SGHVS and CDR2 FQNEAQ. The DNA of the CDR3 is TGTGCCAGCAGCGGGGGAGGGACTAGCGGGAGGGCAGAGGGGGAGACCCAGTACTTC. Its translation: CASSGGGTSGRAEGETQYF.

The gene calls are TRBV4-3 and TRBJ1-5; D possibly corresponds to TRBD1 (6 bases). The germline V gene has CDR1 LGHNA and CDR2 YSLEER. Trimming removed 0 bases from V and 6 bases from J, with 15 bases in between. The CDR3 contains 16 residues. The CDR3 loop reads CASSQDSEQGSQPQHF. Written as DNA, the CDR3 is TGCGCCAGCAGCCAAGATAGCGAACAGGGCAGTCAGCCCCAGCATTTT.

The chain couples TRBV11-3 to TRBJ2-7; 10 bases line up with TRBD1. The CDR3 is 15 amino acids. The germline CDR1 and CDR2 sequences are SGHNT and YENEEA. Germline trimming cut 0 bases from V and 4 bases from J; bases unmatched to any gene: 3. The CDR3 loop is CASSLEGTGVYEQYF. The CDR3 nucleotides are TGTGCCAGCAGCTTAGAAGGGACAGGGGTATACGAGCAGTACTTC.